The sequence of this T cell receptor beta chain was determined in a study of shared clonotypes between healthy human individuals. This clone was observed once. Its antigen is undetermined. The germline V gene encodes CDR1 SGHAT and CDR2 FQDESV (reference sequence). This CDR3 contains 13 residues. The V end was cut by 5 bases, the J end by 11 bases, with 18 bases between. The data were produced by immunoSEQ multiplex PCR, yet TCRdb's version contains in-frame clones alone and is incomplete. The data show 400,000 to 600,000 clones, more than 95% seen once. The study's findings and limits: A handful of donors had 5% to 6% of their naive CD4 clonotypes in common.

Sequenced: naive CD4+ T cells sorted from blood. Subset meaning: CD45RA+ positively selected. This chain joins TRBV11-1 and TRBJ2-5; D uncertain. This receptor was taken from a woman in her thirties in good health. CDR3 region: CASSLGGPDGQYF. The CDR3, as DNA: TGTGCCAGCAGCCTAGGTGGGCCCGACGGGCAGTACTTC.